The 19 T cell receptor beta chains reported below all come from one sample, sequenced in a study of response to subunit inactivated influenza vaccine. MiXCR, run by TCRdb on the RT-PCR reads, gives a single entry per CDR3 protein. This sample has roughly 700,000 distinct CDR3 sequences; 15% to 18% occur once, and the top ten carry under 14%. The material sequenced was PBMCs from blood, taken about 13 days after vaccination. These receptors came from a man aged 50-60 years who received an inactivated influenza vaccine.

This clonotype has more than one count but fewer than ten. Relative to the germline gene, one junction end is altered; a read error may explain this. The chain has TRBV20-1 and TRBJ1-3, with 8 positions matching TRBD1. The CDR3 runs 13 residues. Germline V gene lookup returns CDR1 DFQATT and CDR2 SNEGSKA (reference sequence). The CDR3 protein is CSARDGGLDRAHF. The CDR3, as DNA: TGCAGTGCTAGAGATGGGGGCTTGGACAGGGCCCATTTT.

This clonotype turned up a few times. The gene calls are TRBV12-3 or TRBV12-4 and TRBJ2-2; possibly TRBD2 for D (6 bases). Trimming cost V 5 bases and J 8 bases, with 15 bases left between them. This CDR3 is built from 14 residues. DNA of the CDR3: TGTGCCAGCAGTCCCTTCGCTGGGGGGGGGGAGCTGTTTTTT. Translating it yields CASSPFAGGGELFF.

The chain recombines TRBV7-2 with TRBJ2-2; 7 bases match TRBD1. CDR3 size: 14 residues. Germline V gene lookup returns CDR1 SGHTA and CDR2 FQGNSA. The V segment lost 7 bases and the J segment 5 bases; nucleotides outside the gene matches: 7. In DNA, the CDR3 is TGTGCCAGCAACTCCGGGACAGTAACCGGGGAGCTGTTTTTT. This codes for CASNSGTVTGELFF.

The chain is built from TRBV20-1 and TRBJ1-2; D not certain. The germline V gene encodes CDR1 DFQATT and CDR2 SNEGSKA (reference sequence). CDR3 length: 13 amino acids. Trimming stripped 4 bases from V and 4 bases from J, with 13 bases between. CDR3 residues: CSATAIRSYGYTF. The CDR3 DNA reads TGCAGTGCTACCGCCATCAGGTCCTATGGCTACACCTTC.

This clonotype has only a few counts. This CDR3 reads CASSTGLAGGTGELFF. The CDR3 coding sequence is TGCGCCAGCAGCACTGGACTAGCGGGAGGAACCGGGGAGCTGTTTTTT. The chain joins TRBV5-1 to TRBJ2-2; TRBD2 matches 14 bases. Germline CDR1 reads SGHRS; CDR2 reads YFSETQ. Trimming took 4 bases from V and 5 from J; bases not matched to a gene: 4. This CDR3 spans 16 amino acids. The complete variable domain, with remaining parts taken from reference TRBV5-1 and TRBJ2-2, reads KAGVTQTPRYLIKTRGQQVTLSCSPISGHRSVSWYQQTPGQGLQFLFEYFSETQRNKGNFPGRFSGRQFSNSRSEMNVSTLELGDSALYLCASSTGLAGGTGELFFGEGSRLTVL.

V usage is TRBV5-1 and J usage is TRBJ2-1; D remains ambiguous. Germline V gene sequence: CDR1 SGHRS, CDR2 YFSETQ. Trimming took off 0 bases at V and 0 bases at J, with 10 bases between the two ends. The CDR3 runs 16 residues. CDR3 bases: TGCGCCAGCAGCTTGGCCAGCGAGAGCTCCTACAATGAGCAGTTCTTC. Protein product: CASSLASESSYNEQFF.

This clonotype came up a few times. The rearrangement links TRBV7-8 to TRBJ2-2; tentatively, D is TRBD2 (7 bases). Germline values: CDR1 SGHVS, CDR2 FQNEAQ. The CDR3 has 16 amino acids. With 5 bases removed from V and 3 bases from J, the gap between germline ends came to 16 bases. The CDR3 sequence is CASSSAQGGHTGELFF. The CDR3 DNA is TGTGCCAGCAGCAGTGCACAGGGAGGGCACACCGGGGAGCTGTTTTTT.

This clonotype has just a few counts. The chain is built from TRBV5-1 and TRBJ1-1, with TRBD1 matching over 7 bases. V shed 3 bases, J shed 1 base, and the junction held 6 bases outside the gene matches. This CDR3 is 15 amino acids long. Per germline, CDR1 SGHRS and CDR2 YFSETQ. The CDR3 region has the DNA TGCGCCAGCAGCTCGATGACAGGGACGAACACTGAAGCTTTCTTT. Protein: CASSSMTGTNTEAFF.

This clonotype came up a few times. V is TRBV5-1 and J is TRBJ2-2; 8 nucleotides line up with TRBD1. The CDR3 runs 18 residues. The J segment lost 4 bases and the V segment lost 4 bases, leaving 15 bases of the junction unmatched. CDR1 and CDR2 from the germline V gene are SGHRS and YFSETQ. The CDR3 sequence is CASSNGTGIFRSTGELFF. The DNA of the CDR3 is TGCGCCAGCAGCAACGGGACAGGTATCTTTCGGAGCACCGGGGAGCTGTTTTTT.

There are a few counts of this clonotype. This chain links TRBV25-1 with TRBJ2-5, with D tentatively TRBD1 (5 bases). Trimming shortened V by 4 bases and J by 5 bases, and 14 bases separated the two germline ends. In germline, CDR1 is MGHDK, CDR2 SYGVNS. This CDR3 is 14 amino acids long. DNA for the CDR3: TGTGCCAGCAGTGCCAGCCCAGGGCTGGAGACCCAGTACTTC. This translates into CASSASPGLETQYF.

This clonotype was seen at least ten times. The DNA of the CDR3 is TGCAGTGCTAGAGATTATCTAGCGGGAGTAGTAGAGACCCAGTACTTC. It encodes CSARDYLAGVVETQYF. The V call is TRBV20-1, the J call TRBJ2-5; 10 bases fit TRBD2. The CDR3 spans 16 residues. In germline, CDR1 is DFQATT, CDR2 SNEGSKA (reference sequence). The V gene end was trimmed by 0 bases and the J gene end by 4 bases; junction bases not matched to a gene: 8.

In this sample, this clonotype turned up many times. The rearrangement links TRBV18 to TRBJ2-3, with 13 positions matching TRBD2. The junction had 7 bases not matched to a gene; V was cut back by 1 base and J by 0 bases. This CDR3 is 19 amino acids long. The germline CDR1 and CDR2 sequences are KGHSH and LQKENI. For the CDR3, the DNA is TGTGCCAGCTCACCACGACTAGCGGGAGGATACCCAAGCACAGATACGCAGTATTTT. This translates into CASSPRLAGGYPSTDTQYF.

This clonotype was detected only a few times. This chain connects TRBV29-1 to TRBJ2-7; 16 bases are shared with TRBD2. CDR1 is SQVTM, CDR2 ANQGSEA, per germline. The CDR3 contains 14 residues. V lost 4 bases and J lost 5; bases outside the gene matches: 2. This CDR3 reads CSVGGTSGGDEQYF. In nucleotides, the CDR3 is TGCAGCGTTGGCGGGACTAGCGGGGGGGACGAGCAGTACTTC.

In this sample, this clonotype turned up many times. The rearrangement joins TRBV2 to TRBJ2-1; 7 bases agree with TRBD1. The CDR3 has 14 amino acids. The germline gives CDR1 SNHLY, CDR2 FYNNEI. The trim removed 6 bases at V and 0 bases at J, leaving 2 bases unmatched. CDR3 DNA: TGTGCCAGCAGACGACAGGGCTCCTACAATGAGCAGTTCTTC. Its protein product is CASRRQGSYNEQFF. Supplemented by reference TRBV2 and TRBJ2-1, the full variable domain reads EPEVTQTPSHQVTQMGQEVILRCVPISNHLYFYWYRQILGQKVEFLVSFYNNEISEKSEIFDDQFSVERPDGSNFTLKIRSTKLEDSAMYFCASRRQGSYNEQFFGPGTRLTVL.

There are a few counts of this clonotype. This chain links TRBV5-1 with TRBJ2-3; 9 bases match TRBD2. Germline V gene sequence: CDR1 SGHRS, CDR2 YFSETQ. V trimming: 5 bases; J trimming: 3 bases; junction bases outside the gene matches: 10. This CDR3 is 16 amino acids long. The DNA for the CDR3 is TGCGCCAGCAGGGGAGGGACTAGCAGCCCAACAGATACGCAGTATTTT. It translates to CASRGGTSSPTDTQYF.

This rearrangement joins TRBV9 to TRBJ2-5, with a weak D call TRBD2 (6 bases). Germline V lookup: CDR1 SGDLS, CDR2 YYNGEE. This CDR3 region has 16 residues. Trimming took off 0 bases at V and 1 base at J, with 13 bases between the two ends. The CDR3, as DNA: TGTGCCAGCAGCGTAGGGTTTCGGGAGACCCAAGAGACCCAGTACTTC. It translates to CASSVGFRETQETQYF.

V and J are TRBV7-2 and TRBJ2-1; 8 bases map to TRBD2. The CDR3 runs to 16 residues. CDR1 SGHTA and CDR2 FQGNSA come from the germline V gene. Trimming at V came to 1 base and at J to 7 bases, leaving 9 bases not matched to a gene. The CDR3 here is CASSLETGGPANEQFF. The CDR3 bases are TGTGCCAGCAGCTTAGAAACGGGAGGGCCCGCGAATGAGCAGTTCTTC.

For the CDR3, the DNA is TGTGCCAGCAGTTACGGGTTGAACATTCAGTACTTC. This gives the protein CASSYGLNIQYF. The chain recombines TRBV6-2 or TRBV6-3 with TRBJ2-4, with D unclear. V was clipped by 2 bases and J by 7 bases, with 6 bases between them. This CDR3 is 12 amino acids long. From germline, CDR1 is MNHEY and CDR2 SVGEGT.

There are a few counts of this clonotype. The rearrangement links TRBV15 to TRBJ2-7, with a tentative D call TRBD1 (5 bases). V lost 0 bases and J 4 bases, leaving 16 bases between the germline ends. There are 16 residues in the CDR3. CDR1 is LNHNV, CDR2 YYDKDF, per germline (reference sequence). Written as DNA, the CDR3 is TGTGCCACCAGCAGAGATTCAGGGATAGAGGAGTACGAGCAGTACTTC. Protein product: CATSRDSGIEEYEQYF.